Listed below are T cell receptor beta chains from one sample, sequenced in a study of blood T cell repertoires in COVID-19. Method: immunoSEQ multiplex PCR; TCRdb's copy keeps in-frame clones and lacks some. The sample carries around 200,000 clones, 75% to 90% recorded once. Specimen: peripheral blood. These receptors came from a human donor in a cohort sampled during active COVID-19. CDR3s include the opening cysteine and the closing phenylalanine or tryptophan. A D gene is named only where the DNA matches it firmly. For some rows the clone size is stated as once, few or many, or as a class when expanded; others skip it.

V	J	size	D	CDR3	DNA
TRBV4-2	TRBJ2-7	NA	TRBD2	CASSQDKTSGLGEQYF	TGTGCCAGCAGCCAAGATAAAACTAGCGGTCTTGGCGAGCAGTACTTC
TRBV6-2/TRBV6-3	TRBJ2-1	NA	TRBD1	CASSYSAQGAFF	TGTGCCAGCAGTTACAGCGCGCAGGGGGCGTTCTTC
TRBV5-4	TRBJ2-7	once	NA	CASSLAGGLVASYEQYF	TGTGCCAGCAGCTTGGCAGGGGGACTAGTCGCATCCTACGAGCAGTACTTC
TRBV6-6	TRBJ2-5	NA	TRBD1	CASSARTGGETQYF	TGTGCCAGCAGTGCCCGGACAGGGGGAGAGACCCAGTACTTC
TRBV28	TRBJ2-4	NA	TRBD1	CASEGQGVFKNIQYF	TGTGCCAGCGAGGGACAGGGAGTTTTCAAAAACATTCAGTACTTC
TRBV21-1	TRBJ1-1	NA	NA	CASSKGKSLGHPNTEAFF	TGTGCCAGCAGCAAAGGAAAGAGTTTAGGACACCCCAACACTGAAGCTTTCTTT
TRBV9	TRBJ2-7	NA	TRBD2	CASSVGTSGYEQYF	TGTGCCAGCAGCGTAGGGACTAGCGGCTACGAGCAGTACTTC
TRBV25-1	TRBJ2-3	NA	TRBD2	CASSLSLAGVDTQYF	TGTGCCAGCAGTCTTTCTCTAGCGGGAGTAGATACGCAGTATTTT
TRBV21-1	TRBJ2-5	NA	NA	CASSASGQKETQYF	TGTGCCAGCAGCGCCTCAGGACAGAAAGAGACCCAGTACTTC
TRBV14	TRBJ2-5	NA	TRBD1	CASSPGTGAETQYF	TGTGCCAGCAGCCCCGGGACAGGGGCGGAGACCCAGTACTTC
TRBV28	TRBJ1-2	NA	NA	CASSFPRGLNYGYTF	TGTGCCAGCAGTTTTCCCCGGGGGTTAAACTATGGCTACACCTTC
TRBV28	TRBJ2-1	NA	TRBD2	CASSFIRTSGSHEQFF	TGTGCCAGCAGTTTCATACGGACTAGCGGGAGCCATGAGCAGTTCTTC
TRBV5-4	TRBJ1-1	NA	NA	CASSLKALDAQGQGAFF	TGTGCCAGCAGCTTGAAAGCCCTAGACGCGCAGGGGCAGGGGGCTTTCTTT
TRBV6-5	TRBJ1-6	NA	TRBD1	CASSLQGIGNSPLHF	TGTGCCAGCAGTTTACAGGGGATAGGAAATTCACCCCTCCACTTT
TRBV7-9	TRBJ2-5	NA	NA	CASSPHFSVSETQYF	TGTGCCAGCAGCCCCCATTTTTCGGTTTCGGAGACCCAGTACTTC
TRBV7-3	TRBJ2-3	NA	TRBD2	CASSLGTSGSTDTQYF	TGTGCCAGCAGCTTAGGGACTAGCGGAAGCACAGATACGCAGTATTTT
TRBV6-2/TRBV6-3	TRBJ2-7	once	NA	CASSSQGEGAYEQYF	TGTGCCAGCAGTTCACAGGGGGAGGGGGCCTACGAGCAGTACTTC
TRBV7-9	TRBJ1-5	NA	NA	CASSLDRARNQPQHF	TGTGCCAGCAGCTTAGACAGGGCCCGCAATCAGCCCCAGCATTTT
TRBV6-5	TRBJ2-7	NA	TRBD1	CASSSDRGLSYEQYF	TGTGCCAGCAGTTCGGACAGGGGCCTTTCCTACGAGCAGTACTTC
TRBV15	TRBJ2-7	few	TRBD2	CATSIDGLGVEQYF	TGTGCCACCAGCATCGACGGACTAGGGGTCGAGCAGTACTTC
TRBV14	TRBJ2-7	NA	TRBD2	CASSQGLIPGLAGGMTYEQYF	TGTGCCAGCAGCCAAGGGCTGATTCCGGGACTAGCGGGAGGTATGACCTACGAGCAGTACTTC
TRBV9	TRBJ2-7	NA	TRBD1	CASSAFLGTGLYEQYF	TGTGCCAGCAGCGCCTTTCTCGGGACAGGCCTCTACGAGCAGTACTTC
TRBV5-4	TRBJ2-1	NA	TRBD2	CASSWGLAGGIGEQFF	TGTGCCAGCAGCTGGGGACTAGCGGGCGGTATAGGTGAGCAGTTCTTC
TRBV6-2/TRBV6-3	TRBJ1-1	NA	NA	CASTPGGIAEAFF	TGTGCCAGCACCCCGGGGGGAATCGCTGAAGCTTTCTTT
TRBV7-2	TRBJ2-7	few	TRBD2	CASSFGGGGYEQYF	TGTGCCAGCAGCTTCGGTGGCGGGGGCTACGAGCAGTACTTC
TRBV11-2	TRBJ2-7	NA	TRBD2	CASSFAGTSSYEQYF	TGTGCCAGCAGCTTCGCCGGGACTAGCAGCTACGAGCAGTACTTC
TRBV27	TRBJ1-1	NA	NA	CASSLRGTEAFF	TGTGCCAGCAGTTTAAGGGGCACTGAAGCTTTCTTT
TRBV27	TRBJ1-5	NA	TRBD1	CASSRTGWGNQPQHF	TGTGCCAGCAGCCGGACAGGGTGGGGAAATCAGCCCCAGCATTTT
TRBV28	TRBJ2-7	once	TRBD1	CASRGQGKGYEQYF	TGTGCCAGCCGGGGACAGGGGAAGGGGTACGAGCAGTACTTC